This TCR beta chain appears in the sequencing data of a study of blood T cell repertoires in COVID-19. Across the whole study: Acute-phase and convalescent COVID-19 samples originated in the United States, Italy and Spain. Sources were T cells, B-cell-depleted T cells, or PBMCs; the material itself was cDNA or gDNA.

Using immunoSEQ multiplex PCR, the repertoire was profiled, and TCRdb retains in-frame clones only, with some absent. The sample lists about 200,000 clones; about 88% were seen once. A case of COVID-19 had been met by exposed participants within 2 weeks before study entry. CDR1 and CDR2 from the germline V gene are SGHRS and YFSETQ. The CDR3 spans 13 residues. V dropped 0 bases and J dropped 5 bases, with 7 bases sitting between them. Sequencing was carried out using PBMCs or T cells enriched from blood (not recorded which). The sequence was collected from a woman aged 25-40 years who had been exposed to COVID-19. The J gene is TRBJ2-3, the V gene TRBV5-1; D call uncertain. The CDR3 bases are TGCGCCAGCAGCTTGGACGGTCTAGATACGCAGTATTTT. It codes for CASSLDGLDTQYF.